A selection of T cell receptor beta chains follows, all from one sample in a study of T cells in Graves' hyperthyroidism and ophthalmopathy. A single record per CDR3 protein comes from TCRdb applying MiXCR to the multiplex PCR reads. The sample shows roughly 170,000 distinct CDR3 sequences, over 8% of them seen only once. The material sequenced was blood. The source of these receptors is a woman between 18 and 29 years old with Graves' hyperthyroidism that later progressed to Graves' ophthalmopathy. The CDR3 runs from the conserved cysteine through the conserved F or W. D genes are given only for firm matches. Size values are once, few and many counts, or a class for expanded clones, and some rows have none.

v_call	j_call	clone_size	d_call	cdr3_nt	cdr3_aa
TRBV4-1	TRBJ2-7	-	-	TGCGCCAGCAGCCAAGAGCCGGGGGCCTACGAGCAGTACTTC	CASSQEPGAYEQYF
TRBV3-1	TRBJ1-6	many	-	TGTGCCAGCAGCCAAGCTCAGGGGTATAATTCACCCCTCCACTTT	CASSQAQGYNSPLHF
TRBV6-1	TRBJ2-1	few	TRBD2	TGTGCCAGCAGTCCCTCCGGGGGGGCCTACAATGAGCAGTTCTTC	CASSPSGGAYNEQFF
TRBV29-1	TRBJ2-6	many	-	TGCAGCGTTGAAGATCCGGCGCGGGACCTTATCTCCGGGGCCAACGTCCTGACTTTC	CSVEDPARDLISGANVLTF
TRBV7-8	TRBJ1-6	many	-	TGTGCCAGCAGCTACGTGGGCCTCGATTCACCCCTCCACTTT	CASSYVGLDSPLHF
TRBV2	TRBJ2-5	-	TRBD2	TGTGCCAGCAGTGGACTAGCGGGGGGGCGGAGTCAAGAGACCCAGTACTTC	CASSGLAGGRSQETQYF
TRBV5-6	TRBJ1-4	many	-	TGTGCCAGCAGCTTCGGCGCAAACAATGAAAAACTGTTTTTT	CASSFGANNEKLFF
TRBV10-3	TRBJ2-7	many	-	TGTGCCATCAGTGAGTCGAACGGAGGCGAGCAGTACTTC	CAISESNGGEQYF
TRBV29-1	TRBJ1-2	many	-	TGCAGCGTTGTAGTTTCTGGGCGGGATGGCTACACCTTC	CSVVVSGRDGYTF
TRBV29-1	TRBJ2-3	many	-	TGCAGCGTTGAATCCCCGCTAAACACAGATACGCAGTATTTT	CSVESPLNTDTQYF
TRBV30	TRBJ1-2	many	-	TGTGCCTGGAGATGGCAGAGCCGCTACACCTTC	CAWRWQSRYTF
TRBV6-1	TRBJ1-3	many	TRBD1	TGTGCCAGCAGCGACCCGGGACAGGGAATCTCTGGAAACACCATATATTTT	CASSDPGQGISGNTIYF
TRBV11-2	TRBJ2-1	many	-	TGTGCCAGCCGAGGACTTGAGCAGTTCTTC	CASRGLEQFF
TRBV5-6	TRBJ2-1	-	-	TGTGCCAGCAGCTTGGACCAAGGGGCAAAGGACTACAATGAGCAGTTCTTC	CASSLDQGAKDYNEQFF
TRBV10-3	TRBJ1-3	many	-	TGTGCCATCAGTGAGGGCGGAACTGGAAACACCATATATTTT	CAISEGGTGNTIYF
TRBV12-3/TRBV12-4	TRBJ1-5	many	TRBD1	TGTGCCAGCCGCCCGGGACAGGGAGTGAATCAGCCCCAGCATTTT	CASRPGQGVNQPQHF
TRBV30	TRBJ2-7	many	TRBD2	TGTGCCTGGAGTGGGAAAGGGACTAGCGACTCCGAGCAGTACTTC	CAWSGKGTSDSEQYF